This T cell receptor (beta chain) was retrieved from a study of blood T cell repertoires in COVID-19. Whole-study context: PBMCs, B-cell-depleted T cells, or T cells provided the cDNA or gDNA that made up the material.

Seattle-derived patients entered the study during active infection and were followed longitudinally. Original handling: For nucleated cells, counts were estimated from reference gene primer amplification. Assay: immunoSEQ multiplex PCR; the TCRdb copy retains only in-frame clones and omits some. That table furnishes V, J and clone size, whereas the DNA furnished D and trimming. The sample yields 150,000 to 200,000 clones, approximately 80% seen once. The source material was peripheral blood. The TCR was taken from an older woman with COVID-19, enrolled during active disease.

This CDR3 is CASRQGGVSVLTF. Here the CDR3 DNA reads TGTGCCAGCAGACAGGGAGGGGTCAGCGTCCTGACTTTC. The chain carries TRBV3-1 (or the pseudogene TRBV3-2) and TRBJ2-6, with a possible D match to TRBD2 (7 bases). The V end was cut by 6 bases, the J end by 12 bases, with 15 bases between. This CDR3 comprises 13 residues. Germline CDR1 LGHDT, CDR2 YNNKEL (reference sequence).